This T cell receptor (beta chain) appears in the sequencing data of a study of cytomegalovirus exposure and HLA in healthy donors. Whole-study findings and limits: Presence/absence analyses treated sequencing depth as roughly uniform across donors. Analysis was carried out at a later point, and it linked a missense DCLRE1C variant to TCR beta V- and J-gene trimming.

PCR used 60 Vbeta primers and 13 Jbeta primers. This table comes from immunoSEQ multiplex PCR, and its TCRdb copy is limited to in-frame clones, with some not included. The sample has 25,000 to 30,000 clones, 50% to 75% seen once. In its sample, this clone was seen once. No antigen is known for it. Germline V gene lookup returns CDR1 LNHDA and CDR2 SQIVND (reference sequence). Trimming took 9 bases from V and 4 from J; bases not matched to a gene: 3. The CDR3 spans 12 residues. The rearrangement uses TRBV19 and TRBJ2-4, with 7 bases that match TRBD1. Material: PBMCs. The sequence derives from a male donor in good health and CMV-seropositive. CDR3 amino acids: CASLGQKNIQYF. CDR3 DNA: TGTGCCAGCCTGGGACAGAAAAACATTCAGTACTTC.